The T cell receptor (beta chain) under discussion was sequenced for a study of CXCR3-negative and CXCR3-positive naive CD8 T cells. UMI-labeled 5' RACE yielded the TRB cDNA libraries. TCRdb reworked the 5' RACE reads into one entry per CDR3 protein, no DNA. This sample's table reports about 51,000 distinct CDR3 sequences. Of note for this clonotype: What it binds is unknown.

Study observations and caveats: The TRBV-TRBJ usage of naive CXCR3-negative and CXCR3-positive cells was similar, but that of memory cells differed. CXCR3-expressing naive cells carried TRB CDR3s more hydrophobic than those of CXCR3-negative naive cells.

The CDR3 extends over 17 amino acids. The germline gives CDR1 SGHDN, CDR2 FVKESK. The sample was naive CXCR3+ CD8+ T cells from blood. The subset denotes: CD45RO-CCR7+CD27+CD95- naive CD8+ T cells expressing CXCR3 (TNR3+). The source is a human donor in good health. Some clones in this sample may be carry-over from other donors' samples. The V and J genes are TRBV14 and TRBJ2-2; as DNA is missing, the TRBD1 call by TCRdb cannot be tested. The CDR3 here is CASSQPPWASETGELFF.